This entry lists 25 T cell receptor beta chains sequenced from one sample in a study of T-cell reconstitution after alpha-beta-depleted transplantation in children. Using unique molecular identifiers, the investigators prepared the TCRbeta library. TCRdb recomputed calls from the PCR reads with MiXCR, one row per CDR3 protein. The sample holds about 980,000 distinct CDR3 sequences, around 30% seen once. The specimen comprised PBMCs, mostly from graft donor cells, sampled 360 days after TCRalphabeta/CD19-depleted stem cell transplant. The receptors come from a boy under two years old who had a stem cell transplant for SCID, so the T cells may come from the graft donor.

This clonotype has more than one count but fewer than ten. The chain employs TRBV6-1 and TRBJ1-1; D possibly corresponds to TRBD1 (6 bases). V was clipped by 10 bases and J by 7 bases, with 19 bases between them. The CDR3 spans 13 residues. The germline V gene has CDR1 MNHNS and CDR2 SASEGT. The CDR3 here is CATRKGGVFEAFF. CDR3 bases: TGTGCCACCAGGAAAGGGGGGGTTTTTGAAGCTTTCTTT.

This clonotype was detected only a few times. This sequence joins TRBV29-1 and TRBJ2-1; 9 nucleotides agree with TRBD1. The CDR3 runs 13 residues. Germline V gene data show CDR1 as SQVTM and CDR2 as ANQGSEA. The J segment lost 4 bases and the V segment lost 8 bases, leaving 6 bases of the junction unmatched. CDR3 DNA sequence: TGCAGCTCGGGACAGGGTGGTTACAATGAGCAGTTCTTC. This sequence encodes CSSGQGGYNEQFF.

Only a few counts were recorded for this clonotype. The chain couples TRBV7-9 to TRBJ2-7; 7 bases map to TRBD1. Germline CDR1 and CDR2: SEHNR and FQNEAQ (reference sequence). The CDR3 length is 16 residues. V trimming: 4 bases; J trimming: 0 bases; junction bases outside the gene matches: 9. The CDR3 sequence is CASSSTGTESSYEQYF. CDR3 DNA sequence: TGTGCCAGCAGCTCCACCGGGACAGAGAGCTCCTACGAGCAGTACTTC.

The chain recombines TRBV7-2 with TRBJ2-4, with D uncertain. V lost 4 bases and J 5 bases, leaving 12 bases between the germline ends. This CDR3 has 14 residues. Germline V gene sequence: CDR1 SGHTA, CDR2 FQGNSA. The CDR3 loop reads CASSSPSAENIQYF. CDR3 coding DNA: TGTGCCAGCAGCTCTCCGTCGGCGGAAAACATTCAGTACTTC.

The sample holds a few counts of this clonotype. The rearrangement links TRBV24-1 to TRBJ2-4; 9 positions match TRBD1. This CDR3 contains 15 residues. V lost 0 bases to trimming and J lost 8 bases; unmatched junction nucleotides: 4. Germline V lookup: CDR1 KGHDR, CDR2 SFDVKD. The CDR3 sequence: CATSDLPDRGDIQYF. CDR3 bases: TGTGCCACCAGTGATTTGCCGGACAGGGGAGACATTCAGTACTTC.

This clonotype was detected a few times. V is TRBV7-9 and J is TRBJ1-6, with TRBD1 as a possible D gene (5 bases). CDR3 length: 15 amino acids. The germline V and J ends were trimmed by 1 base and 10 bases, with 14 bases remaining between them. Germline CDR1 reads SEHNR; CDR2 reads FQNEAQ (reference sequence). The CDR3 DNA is TGTGCCAGCAGCTTAGAAGGGGTTCTCGGCTCACCCCTCCACTTT. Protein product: CASSLEGVLGSPLHF.

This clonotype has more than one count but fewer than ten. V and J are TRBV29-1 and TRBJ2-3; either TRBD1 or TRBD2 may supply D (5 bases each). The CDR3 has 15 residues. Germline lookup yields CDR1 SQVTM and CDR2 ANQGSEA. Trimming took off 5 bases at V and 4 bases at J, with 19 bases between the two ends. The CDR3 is CSVRGGNPSADTQYF. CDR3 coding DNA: TGCAGCGTTCGTGGGGGTAATCCGAGTGCAGATACGCAGTATTTT.

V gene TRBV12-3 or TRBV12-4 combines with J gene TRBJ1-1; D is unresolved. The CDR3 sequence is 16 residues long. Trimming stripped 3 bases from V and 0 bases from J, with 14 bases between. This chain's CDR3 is CASSFIQALMNTEAFF. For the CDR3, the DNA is TGTGCCAGCAGTTTCATCCAGGCACTCATGAACACTGAAGCTTTCTTT.

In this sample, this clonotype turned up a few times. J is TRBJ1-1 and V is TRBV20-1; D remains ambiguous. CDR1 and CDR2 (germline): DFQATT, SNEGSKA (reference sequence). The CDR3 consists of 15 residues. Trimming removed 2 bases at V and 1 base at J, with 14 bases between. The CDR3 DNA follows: TGCAGTGCTAGAAAGTACGGAATGGAGAACACTGAAGCTTTCTTT. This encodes CSARKYGMENTEAFF.

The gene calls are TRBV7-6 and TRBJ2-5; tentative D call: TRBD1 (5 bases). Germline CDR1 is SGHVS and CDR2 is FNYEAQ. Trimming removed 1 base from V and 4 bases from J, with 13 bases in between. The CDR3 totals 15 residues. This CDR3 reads CASSLGAGKRETQYF. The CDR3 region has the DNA TGTGCCAGCAGCTTAGGGGCAGGGAAGAGAGAGACCCAGTACTTC.

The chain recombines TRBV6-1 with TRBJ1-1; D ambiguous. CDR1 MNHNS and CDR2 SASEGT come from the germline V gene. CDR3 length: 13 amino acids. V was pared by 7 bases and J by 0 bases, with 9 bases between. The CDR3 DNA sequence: TGTGCCAGCAAATGGAGTCTGAACACTGAAGCTTTCTTT. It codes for CASKWSLNTEAFF.

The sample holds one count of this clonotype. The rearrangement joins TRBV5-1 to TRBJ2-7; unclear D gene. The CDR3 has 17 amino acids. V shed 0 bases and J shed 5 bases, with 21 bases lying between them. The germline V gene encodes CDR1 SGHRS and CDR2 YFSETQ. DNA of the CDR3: TGCGCCAGCAGCTTGGCCCCCTTGGGGATCCGGCCCCACGAGCAGTACTTC. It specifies CASSLAPLGIRPHEQYF.

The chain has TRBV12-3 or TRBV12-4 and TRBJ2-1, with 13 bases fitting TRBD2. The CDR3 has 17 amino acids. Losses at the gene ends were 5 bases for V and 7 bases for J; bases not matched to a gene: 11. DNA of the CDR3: TGTGCCAGCAGTCCCCGACTAGCGGGGGGCATGGGGAATGAGCAGTTCTTC. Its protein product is CASSPRLAGGMGNEQFF.

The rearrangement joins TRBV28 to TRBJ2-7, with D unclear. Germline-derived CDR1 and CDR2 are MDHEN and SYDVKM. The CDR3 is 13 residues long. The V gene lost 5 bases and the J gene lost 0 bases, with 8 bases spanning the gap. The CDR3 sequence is CASSVQSSYEQYF. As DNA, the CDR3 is TGTGCCAGCAGTGTCCAAAGCTCCTACGAGCAGTACTTC.

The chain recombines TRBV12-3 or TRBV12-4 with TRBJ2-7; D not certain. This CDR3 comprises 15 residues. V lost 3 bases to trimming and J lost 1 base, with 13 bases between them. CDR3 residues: CASSFGVGISYEQYF. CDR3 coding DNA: TGTGCCAGCAGTTTCGGCGTAGGTATTTCCTACGAGCAGTACTTC.

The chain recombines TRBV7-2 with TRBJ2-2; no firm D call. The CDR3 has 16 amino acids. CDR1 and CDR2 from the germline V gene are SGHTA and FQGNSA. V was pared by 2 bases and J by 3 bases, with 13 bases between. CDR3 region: CASSLRSTLHTGELFF. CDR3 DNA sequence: TGTGCCAGCAGCTTACGCAGTACCCTTCACACCGGGGAGCTGTTTTTT.

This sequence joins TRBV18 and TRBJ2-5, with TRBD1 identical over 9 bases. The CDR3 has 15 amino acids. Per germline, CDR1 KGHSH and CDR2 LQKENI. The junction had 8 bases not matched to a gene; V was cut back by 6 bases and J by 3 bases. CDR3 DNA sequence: TGTGCCAGCTCCCGGACAGGGGACTTAGAAGAGACCCAGTACTTC. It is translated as CASSRTGDLEETQYF.

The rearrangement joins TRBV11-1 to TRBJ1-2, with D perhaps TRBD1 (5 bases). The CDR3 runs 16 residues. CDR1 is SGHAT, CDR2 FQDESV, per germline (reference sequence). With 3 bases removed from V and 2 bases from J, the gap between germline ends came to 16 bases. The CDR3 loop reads CASSLGIRESNYGYTF. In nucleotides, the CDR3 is TGTGCCAGCAGCTTGGGGATCAGGGAATCGAACTATGGCTACACCTTC.

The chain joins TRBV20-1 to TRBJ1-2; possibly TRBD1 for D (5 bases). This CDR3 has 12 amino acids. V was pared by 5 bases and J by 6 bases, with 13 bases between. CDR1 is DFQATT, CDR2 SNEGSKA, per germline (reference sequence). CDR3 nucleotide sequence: TGCAGTGCTCCACAGGCAGGCCATGGCTACACCTTC. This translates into CSAPQAGHGYTF.

In DNA form, the CDR3 reads TGCGCCAGCAGTTTAACCGCGGGGATGAGCTCTGGAAACACCATATATTTT. This codes for CASSLTAGMSSGNTIYF. The rearrangement joins TRBV5-1 to TRBJ1-3; D not resolved. The CDR3 has 17 amino acids. Germline CDR1 SGHRS, CDR2 YFSETQ. V was pared by 5 bases and J by 0 bases, with 18 bases between.

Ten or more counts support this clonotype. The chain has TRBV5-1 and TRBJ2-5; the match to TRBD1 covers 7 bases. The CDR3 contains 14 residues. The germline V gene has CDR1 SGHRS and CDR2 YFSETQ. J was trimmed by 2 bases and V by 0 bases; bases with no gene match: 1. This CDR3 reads CASSLGDRQETQYF. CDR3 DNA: TGCGCCAGCAGCTTGGGGGACAGACAAGAGACCCAGTACTTC.

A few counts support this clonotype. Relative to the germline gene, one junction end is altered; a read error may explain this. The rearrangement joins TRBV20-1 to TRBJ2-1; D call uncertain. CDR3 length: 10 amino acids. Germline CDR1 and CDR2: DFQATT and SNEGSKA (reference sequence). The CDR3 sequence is CSASRPRPHF. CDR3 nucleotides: TGCAGTGCATCGAGACCCAGGCCCCACTTC.

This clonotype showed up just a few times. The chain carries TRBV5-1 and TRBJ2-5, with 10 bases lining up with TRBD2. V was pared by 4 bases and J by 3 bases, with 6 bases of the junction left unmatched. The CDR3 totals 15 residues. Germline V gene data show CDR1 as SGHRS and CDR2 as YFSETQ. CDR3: CASSATGTSEETQYF. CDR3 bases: TGCGCCAGCAGCGCAACCGGGACTAGCGAAGAGACCCAGTACTTC. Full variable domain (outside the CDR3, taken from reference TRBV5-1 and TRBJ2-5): KAGVTQTPRYLIKTRGQQVTLSCSPISGHRSVSWYQQTPGQGLQFLFEYFSETQRNKGNFPGRFSGRQFSNSRSEMNVSTLELGDSALYLCASSATGTSEETQYFGPGTRLLVL.

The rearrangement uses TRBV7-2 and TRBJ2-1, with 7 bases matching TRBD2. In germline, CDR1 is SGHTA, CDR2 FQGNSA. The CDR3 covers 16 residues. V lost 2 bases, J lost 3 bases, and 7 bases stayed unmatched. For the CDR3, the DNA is TGTGCCAGCAGCTTACGGGGGGTAGGCAGCTACAATGAGCAGTTCTTC. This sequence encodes CASSLRGVGSYNEQFF.

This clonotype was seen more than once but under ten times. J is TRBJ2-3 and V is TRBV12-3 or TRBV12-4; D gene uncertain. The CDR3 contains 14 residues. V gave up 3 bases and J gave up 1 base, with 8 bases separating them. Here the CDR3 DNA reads TGTGCCAGCAGTTTCTGGCAGGGCACAGATACGCAGTATTTT. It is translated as CASSFWQGTDTQYF.